The clone carrying this T cell receptor (beta chain) was found a few times. Its antigen remains unknown. The sample is drawn from a study of T cells in Graves' hyperthyroidism and ophthalmopathy. Authors of the study amplified TCR beta CDR3 regions from RNA transcripts. HTBI primers drove first-round RT-PCR of the TCR CDR3. One entry per CDR3 protein results from TCRdb running MiXCR on the multiplex PCR reads. Of some 770,000 distinct CDR3 sequences listed, about 16% are singletons. The germline CDR1 and CDR2 sequences are MNHNS and SASEGT. The CDR3 loop spans 16 amino acids. The V and J ends lost 5 bases and 6 bases, in that order; junction bases with no gene match: 11. Study results and caveats: A 13 V-J signature model discriminated ophthalmopathy versus stable hyperthyroidism.

Patients showing uncontrolled infection, other autoimmune disease, pregnancy or lactation were ineligible. The authors obtained PBMCs from around 11 ml of fresh peripheral blood. The TCR sequence derives from a young man with Graves' hyperthyroidism. Sequencing was done on a sample of blood. The V gene is TRBV6-1, the J gene TRBJ1-5, with 9 bases aligning to TRBD1. The CDR3 bases are TGTGCCAGCAGTCTTTCACTTACAGGGGGCACTCAGCCCCAGCATTTT. Translating it yields CASSLSLTGGTQPQHF.